This entry concerns a single T cell receptor beta chain. No cognate antigen has been identified for it. Base-call qualities are not available, and no considerably larger clone is one nucleotide away. Donors were healthy HIV-negative adults with no recently reported acute infections or vaccinations. All donors were Caucasian adults living in Nashville, Tennessee, USA. CD4+ T cells were enriched through magnetic negative selection, after which naive cells were positively selected on CD45RA and the remaining negative fraction served as the memory subset. Blood was collected by leukapheresis, and PBMCs were isolated by Ficoll-Histopaque density gradient centrifugation and then cryopreserved in liquid nitrogen vapor phase. Analytical flow cytometry was used to check the purity and quantity of every magnetically sorted T cell population. Each sorted fraction had its genomic DNA isolated and then quantified by UV absorbance on a Nanodrop 2000c.

The germline V gene (reference sequence) gives CDR1 as SGHNT and CDR2 as YYREEE. From its cysteine to its phenylalanine, the CDR3 spans 15 amino acids. Solely the CDR3 DNA is kept, with 45 bases framed from the first base. The trim is 4 bases for V and 4 bases for J, with a gap of 16 bases between the germline ends. These data belong to a study of shared clonotypes between healthy human individuals (dated by TCRdb to 2018 to 2020). Regarding the study in general: Two women and three men aged 18 to 49 years were included in the cohort. Each donor's leukapheresis produced roughly between roughly 0.94 and 9.5 billion PBMCs. Per donor, three plates each were used for CD4 naive and CD4 memory, two for CD8 naive, and one for CD8 memory. To estimate repertoire size and how much clonotypes are shared between individuals, the study performed deep sequencing of blood TCR repertoires from a few healthy adults. To increase sequencing depth and limit assay-specific biases, different laboratories used diverse techniques to prepare libraries and sequence TCR repertoires. Summary of the overall study and its limitations: Sampling was limited to blood, and TCR repertoires in tissue likely differ from TCR repertoires in blood. Incomplete sequencing was indicated by rarefaction of sorted-subset datasets, despite the large sequencing depth. Sharing across a handful of donors was observed for approximately 5% of naive CD4, over 3% of naive CD8, over 2% of memory CD4, and roughly 0.43% of memory CD8 clonotypes. Higher generation probabilities were observed for clonotypes shared by all four sorted-subset donors than for non-shared clonotypes. The genetic and exposure-history diversity represented was limited by the small number of donors. Larger estimated clonotype richness was generally found for naive subsets than for memory subsets. Pairwise subsampling led to the expectation that sequencing depth would affect the degree of clonotype sharing among donors.

Using the deep immunoSEQ assay, multiplex PCR amplified TCR CDR3 regions from genomic DNA. Extracted genomic DNA from each cell subset was spread evenly across all wells of several immunoSEQ 96-well plates, with each plate serving as a replicate. For sorted subsets, approximately 190 ng of genomic DNA, equivalent to around 31,000 T cell genomes, went into each replicate PCR. Purified libraries were measured with a Qubit 3.0 fluorometer, size-checked on a Bioanalyzer 2100, and measured again with the KAPA Library Quantification kit. Every immunoSEQ 96-well plate was sequenced on a dedicated single-read 150-cycle Illumina NextSeq 550 flow cell. The authors processed their data as follows. Because the immunoSEQ output held only junctional sequences and lacked quality scores, the filtering could not match the filtering applied to full-length reads. To assign V/J genes and CDR3, sequences were annotated against IMGT germline references using PyIR, a Python wrapper for IgBLAST v1.9. Reads were filtered out if the reads had weak V/J assignments (E-value above 1e-6), no CDR3, stop codons, out-of-frame junctions, or ambiguous translated residues. V3J clonotypes were defined by identical inferred V gene, J gene, and CDR3 amino acid sequence. Percentage overlap between repertoires was computed as shared unique clonotypes divided by the size of the smaller repertoire. Richness of each repertoire was evaluated using RTK rarefaction, the Chao1 estimator, and Recon v2.1 estimates of unobserved clonotypes. OLGA was used to compute generation probabilities for all TCRbeta clonotypes that the gDNA method yielded from a handful of donors. TCRdb mirrors the immuneACCESS table, restricted to in-frame sequences. Some clones are absent from its copies; in checked studies, under half trace to an unresolved V gene, and the reason for the others is unknown. The V and J calls and clone size are taken from that table; D and trimming were inferred from the DNA. For this sample the table gives 1,400,000 or so clones, of which around 98.5% were detected only once. Under 0.45% of the sample belongs to the ten largest clones.

Sequenced: naive CD4+ T cells sorted from blood. In the paper's terms, the cell subset or site label means: CD45RA+ positively selected. The chain links TRBV5-4 with TRBJ2-3; 6 matching bases give a weak D call of TRBD2. The clonotype comes from a man aged 25-40 years in good health. The CDR3 has the sequence CASSEVGREADTQYF. The DNA sequence reads TGTGCCAGCAGCGAGGTGGGCAGGGAGGCAGATACGCAGTATTTT.